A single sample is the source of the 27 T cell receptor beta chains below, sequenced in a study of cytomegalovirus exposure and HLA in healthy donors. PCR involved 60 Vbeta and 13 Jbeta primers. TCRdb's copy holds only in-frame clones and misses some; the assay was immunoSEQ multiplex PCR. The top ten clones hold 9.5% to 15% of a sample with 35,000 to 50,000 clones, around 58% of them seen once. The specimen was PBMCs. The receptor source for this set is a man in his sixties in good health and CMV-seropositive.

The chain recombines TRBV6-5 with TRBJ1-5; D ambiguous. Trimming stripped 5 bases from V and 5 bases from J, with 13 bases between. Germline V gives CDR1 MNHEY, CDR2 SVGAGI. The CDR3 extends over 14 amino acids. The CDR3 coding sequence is TGTGCCAGCAGTCCCGGGGTTGTGGATCAGCCCCAGCATTTT. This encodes CASSPGVVDQPQHF.

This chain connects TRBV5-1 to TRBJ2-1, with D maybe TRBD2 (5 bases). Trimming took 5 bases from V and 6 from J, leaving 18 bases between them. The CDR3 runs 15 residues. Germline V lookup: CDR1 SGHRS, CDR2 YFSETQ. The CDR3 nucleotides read TGCGCCAGCAGATCAAGCTCAGGAGGCGGCAATGAGCAGTTCTTC. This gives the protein CASRSSSGGGNEQFF.

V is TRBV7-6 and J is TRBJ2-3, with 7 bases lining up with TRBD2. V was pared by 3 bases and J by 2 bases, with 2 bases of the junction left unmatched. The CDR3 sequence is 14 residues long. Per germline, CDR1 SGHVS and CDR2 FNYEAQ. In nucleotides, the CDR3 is TGTGCCAGCAGCTTGGGAGGGCTCACAGATACGCAGTATTTT. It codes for CASSLGGLTDTQYF. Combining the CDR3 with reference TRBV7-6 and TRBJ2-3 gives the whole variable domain GAGVSQSPRYKVTKRGQDVALRCDPISGHVSLYWYRQALGQGPEFLTYFNYEAQQDKSGLPNDRFSAERPEGSISTLTIQRTEQRDSAMYRCASSLGGLTDTQYFGPGTRLTVL.

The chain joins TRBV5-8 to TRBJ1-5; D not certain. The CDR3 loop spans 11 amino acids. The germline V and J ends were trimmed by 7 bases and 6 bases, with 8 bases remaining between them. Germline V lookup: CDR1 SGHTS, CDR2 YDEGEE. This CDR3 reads CASYSPQPQHF. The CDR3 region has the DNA TGTGCCAGCTATTCCCCTCAGCCCCAGCATTTT.

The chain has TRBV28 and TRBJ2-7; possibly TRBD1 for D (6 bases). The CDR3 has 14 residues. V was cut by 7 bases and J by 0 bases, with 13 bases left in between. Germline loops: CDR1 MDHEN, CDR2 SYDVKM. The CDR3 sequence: CASTQQGFSYEQYF. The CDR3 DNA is TGTGCCAGCACCCAACAGGGTTTCTCCTACGAGCAGTACTTC.

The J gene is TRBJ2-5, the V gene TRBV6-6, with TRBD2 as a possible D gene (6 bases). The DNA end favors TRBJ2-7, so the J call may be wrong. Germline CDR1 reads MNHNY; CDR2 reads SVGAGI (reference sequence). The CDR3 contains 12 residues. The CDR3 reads CASSGGVYEQYF. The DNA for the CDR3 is TGTGCCAGCAGTGGCGGGGTATACGAGCAGTACTTC.

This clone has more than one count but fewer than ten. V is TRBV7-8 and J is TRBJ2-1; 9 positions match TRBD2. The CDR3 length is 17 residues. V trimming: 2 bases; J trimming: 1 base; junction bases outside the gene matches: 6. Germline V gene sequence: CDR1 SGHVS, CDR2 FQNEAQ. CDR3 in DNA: TGTGCCAGCAGCTTATTGGCGGGAGGGCCATCCTACAATGAGCAGTTCTTC. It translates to CASSLLAGGPSYNEQFF.

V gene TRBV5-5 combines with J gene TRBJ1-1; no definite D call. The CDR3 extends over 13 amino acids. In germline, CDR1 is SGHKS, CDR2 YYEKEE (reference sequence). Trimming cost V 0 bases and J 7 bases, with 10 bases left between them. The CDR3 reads CASSLGSANEAFF. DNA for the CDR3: TGTGCCAGCAGCTTGGGTAGTGCAAATGAAGCTTTCTTT. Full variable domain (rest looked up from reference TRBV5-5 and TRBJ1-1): DAGVTQSPTHLIKTRGQQVTLRCSPISGHKSVSWYQQVLGQGPQFIFQYYEKEERGRGNFPDRFSARQFPNYSSELNVNALLLGDSALYLCASSLGSANEAFFGQGTRLTVV.

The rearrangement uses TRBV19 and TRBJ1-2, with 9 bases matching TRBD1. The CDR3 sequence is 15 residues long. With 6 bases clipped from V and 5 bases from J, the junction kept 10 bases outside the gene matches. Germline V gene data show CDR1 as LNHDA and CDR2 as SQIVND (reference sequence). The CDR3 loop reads CASRPHGTGLYGYTF. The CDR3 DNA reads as TGTGCCAGTAGACCGCATGGGACAGGGTTGTATGGCTACACCTTC.

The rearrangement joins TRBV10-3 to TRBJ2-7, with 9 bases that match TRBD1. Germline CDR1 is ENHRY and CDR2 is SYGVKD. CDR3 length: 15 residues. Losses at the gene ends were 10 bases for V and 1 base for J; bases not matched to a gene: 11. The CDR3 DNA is TGTGCCACTAAACCGACCGGGACAGGGTCCTACGAGCAGTACTTC. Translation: CATKPTGTGSYEQYF.

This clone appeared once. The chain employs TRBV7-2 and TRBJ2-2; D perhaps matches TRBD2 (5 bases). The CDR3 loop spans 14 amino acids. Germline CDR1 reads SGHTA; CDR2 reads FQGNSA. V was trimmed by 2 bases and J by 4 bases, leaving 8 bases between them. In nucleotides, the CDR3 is TGTGCCAGCAGCTTAACTAGTCTCACCGGGGAGCTGTTTTTT. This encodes CASSLTSLTGELFF.

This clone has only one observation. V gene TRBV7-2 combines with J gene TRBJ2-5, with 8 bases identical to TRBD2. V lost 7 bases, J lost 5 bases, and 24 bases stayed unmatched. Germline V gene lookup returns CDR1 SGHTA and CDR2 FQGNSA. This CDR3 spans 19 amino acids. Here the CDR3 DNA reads TGTGCCAGCATCCAAAAGGTGCCTGGACTAGCTCGATCCGGGGAGACCCAGTACTTC. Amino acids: CASIQKVPGLARSGETQYF.

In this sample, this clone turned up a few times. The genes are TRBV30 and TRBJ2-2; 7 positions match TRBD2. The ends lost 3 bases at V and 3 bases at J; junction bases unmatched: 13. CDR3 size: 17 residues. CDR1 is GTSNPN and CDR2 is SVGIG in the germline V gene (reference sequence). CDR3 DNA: TGTGCCTGGAGACGCTGGGGCGGGAGATTTGACACCGGGGAGCTGTTTTTT. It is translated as CAWRRWGGRFDTGELFF.

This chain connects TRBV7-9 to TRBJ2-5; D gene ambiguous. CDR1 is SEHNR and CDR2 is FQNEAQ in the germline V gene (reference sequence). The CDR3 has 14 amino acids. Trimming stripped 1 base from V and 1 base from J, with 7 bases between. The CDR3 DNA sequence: TGTGCCAGCAGCTTAGGTGGCGGCCAAGAGACCCAGTACTTC. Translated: CASSLGGGQETQYF. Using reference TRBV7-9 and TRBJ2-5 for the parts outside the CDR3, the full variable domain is DTGVSQNPRHKITKRGQNVTFRCDPISEHNRLYWYRQTLGQGPEFLTYFQNEAQLEKSRLLSDRFSAERPKGSFSTLEIQRTEQGDSAMYLCASSLGGGQETQYFGPGTRLLVL.

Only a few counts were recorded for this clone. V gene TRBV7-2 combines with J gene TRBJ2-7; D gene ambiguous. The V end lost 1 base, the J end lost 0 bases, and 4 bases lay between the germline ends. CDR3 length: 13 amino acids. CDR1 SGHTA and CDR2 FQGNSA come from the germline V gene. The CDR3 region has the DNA TGTGCCAGCAGCTTAGACGGCTCCTACGAGCAGTACTTC. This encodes CASSLDGSYEQYF.

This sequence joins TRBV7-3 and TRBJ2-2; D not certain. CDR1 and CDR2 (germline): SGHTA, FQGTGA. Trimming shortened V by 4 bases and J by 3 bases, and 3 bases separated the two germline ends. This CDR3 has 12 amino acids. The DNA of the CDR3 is TGTGCCAGCAGCTCCTACACCGGGGAGCTGTTTTTT. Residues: CASSSYTGELFF.

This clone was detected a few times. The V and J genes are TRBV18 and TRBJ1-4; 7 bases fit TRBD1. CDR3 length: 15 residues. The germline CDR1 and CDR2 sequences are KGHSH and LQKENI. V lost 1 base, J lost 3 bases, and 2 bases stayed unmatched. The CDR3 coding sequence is TGTGCCAGCTCACCACGGACAGGCGCTAATGAAAAACTGTTTTTT. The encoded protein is CASSPRTGANEKLFF.

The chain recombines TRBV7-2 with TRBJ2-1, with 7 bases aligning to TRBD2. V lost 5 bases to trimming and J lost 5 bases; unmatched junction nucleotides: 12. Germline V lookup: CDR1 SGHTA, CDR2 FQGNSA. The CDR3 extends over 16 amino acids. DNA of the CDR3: TGTGCCAGCAGCCCTTTTGGCGGGAGTCCCCACAATGAGCAGTTCTTC. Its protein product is CASSPFGGSPHNEQFF.

This CDR3 reads CATTPGLAVNEQFF. CDR3 coding DNA: TGTGCCACCACGCCGGGACTAGCGGTCAATGAGCAGTTCTTC. The rearrangement uses TRBV10-3 and TRBJ2-1; 11 bases are shared with TRBD2. CDR3 length equals 14 residues. V lost 10 bases to trimming and J lost 6 bases; unmatched junction nucleotides: 8. Germline V gene sequence: CDR1 ENHRY, CDR2 SYGVKD.

The CDR3 DNA sequence: TGTGCCAGCAGCCCGGAGGTGGGGGAGCTGTTTTTT. This encodes CASSPEVGELFF. The chain joins TRBV5-8 to TRBJ2-2; a possible D gene is TRBD2 (5 bases). CDR3 length equals 12 residues. The germline V gene encodes CDR1 SGHTS and CDR2 YDEGEE. The V and J ends lost 4 bases and 8 bases respectively, with 9 bases between them.

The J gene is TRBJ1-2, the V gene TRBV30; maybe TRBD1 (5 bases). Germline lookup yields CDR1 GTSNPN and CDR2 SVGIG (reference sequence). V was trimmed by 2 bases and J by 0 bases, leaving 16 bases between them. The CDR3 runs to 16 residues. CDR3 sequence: CAWSRLGQQANYGYTF. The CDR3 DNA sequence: TGTGCCTGGAGTCGTTTAGGACAACAAGCTAACTATGGCTACACCTTC.

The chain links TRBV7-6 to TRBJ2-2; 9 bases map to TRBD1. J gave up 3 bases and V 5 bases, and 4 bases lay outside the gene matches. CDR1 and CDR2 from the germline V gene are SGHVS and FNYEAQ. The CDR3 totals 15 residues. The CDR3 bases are TGTGCCAGCAGCCCCCGGGACAGGGACACCGGGGAGCTGTTTTTT. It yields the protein CASSPRDRDTGELFF.

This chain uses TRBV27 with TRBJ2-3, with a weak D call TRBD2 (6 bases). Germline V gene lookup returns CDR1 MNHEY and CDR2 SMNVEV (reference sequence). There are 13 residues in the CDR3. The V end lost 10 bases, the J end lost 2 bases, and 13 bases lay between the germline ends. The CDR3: CATIGLNTDTQYF. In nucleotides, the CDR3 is TGTGCCACCATTGGACTAAACACAGATACGCAGTATTTT.

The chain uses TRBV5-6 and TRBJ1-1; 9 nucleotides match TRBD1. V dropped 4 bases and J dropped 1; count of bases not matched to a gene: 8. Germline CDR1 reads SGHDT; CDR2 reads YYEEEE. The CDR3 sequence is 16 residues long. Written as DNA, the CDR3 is TGTGCCAGCAGCGCCCTAACGGGACAGGGGAACACTGAAGCTTTCTTT. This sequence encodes CASSALTGQGNTEAFF.

The CDR3 region is CASRGLNYGYTF. The DNA of the CDR3 is TGTGCCAGCAGGGGACTGAACTATGGCTACACCTTC. V is TRBV6-6 and J is TRBJ1-2; tentative D call: TRBD1 (5 bases). Trimming shortened V by 6 bases and J by 2 bases, and 7 bases separated the two germline ends. CDR3 size: 12 residues. Looked up from germline, CDR1 is MNHNY and CDR2 is SVGAGI (reference sequence).

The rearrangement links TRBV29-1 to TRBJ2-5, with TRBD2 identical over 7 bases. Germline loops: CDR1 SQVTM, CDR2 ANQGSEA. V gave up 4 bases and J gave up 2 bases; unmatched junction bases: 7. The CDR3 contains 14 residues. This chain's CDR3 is CSVASSGQQETQYF. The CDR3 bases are TGCAGCGTTGCTTCTAGCGGACAACAAGAGACCCAGTACTTC.

This CDR3 is CASSPQGVDNEQFF. CDR3 nucleotide sequence: TGTGCCAGCTCACCACAGGGAGTAGACAATGAGCAGTTCTTC. J is TRBJ2-1 and V is TRBV18, with a weak D call TRBD2 (5 bases). The V gene's germline CDR1 is KGHSH and CDR2 LQKENI. The CDR3 length is 14 residues. V lost 1 base to trimming and J lost 5 bases, with 9 bases between them.